This TCR beta chain was sequenced for a study of Ad26.COV2.S vaccination and SARS-CoV-2 variants. Clones were sequenced by immunoSEQ multiplex PCR, and TCRdb holds only the in-frame ones, with some missing. The table shows about 430,000 clones, with roughly 90% occurring only once. Deletions cut 6 bases from V and 3 bases from J, with 12 bases between. This CDR3 region has 13 residues. In germline, CDR1 is SQVTM, CDR2 ANQGSEA. Treatment reported: some 20 received Ad26.COV2.S at low or high dose, single or two shots; several received placebo; per-sample allocation not given. Sampling occurred on day 63 after the first vaccine or placebo injection. Concerning this clone itself: Its matching antigen is unknown.

General study points: Spike-specific CD8+ and CD4+ T cell responses reportedly showed substantial breadth after vaccination.

Sequencing used peripheral blood, obtained in a trial of Ad26.COV2.S vaccine versus placebo. This rearrangement joins TRBV29-1 to TRBJ2-1, with a tentative D call TRBD2 (5 bases). This receptor was obtained from a person aged 18-65 years who received the Ad26.COV2.S COVID-19 vaccine or a placebo. In DNA, the CDR3 is TGCAGCGTAGTGAGCGGAGACTACAATGAGCAGTTCTTC. It translates to CSVVSGDYNEQFF.